Detailed here is one T cell receptor (beta chain). This clone is identified as medium-sized (0.01 to 0.1%). There is no known antigen for this receptor. No clone much larger than this one lies a single base away; base qualities are absent. None of the patients had been given any treatment before thyroid surgery. Using T-cell receptor beta sequencing, the study looked back at clinical samples from patients collected from the early 2010s to the late 2010s. Trimming costs V 7 bases and J 2 bases, and their ends lie 15 bases apart. The germline V gene sets CDR1 to MNHNS and CDR2 to SASEGT. The CDR3, cysteine through phenylalanine, is 14 amino acids long. The read is trimmed to its CDR3 DNA, 42 bases read in frame from base 1. Library creation used PCR. TCRdb lists the instrument as Illumina HiSeq 4000. High-throughput sequencing was used to profile the CDR3 region of the TCR beta-chain in every patient. The authors' analysis ran thus. Drawing on CDR3 differences between clinicopathological groups, the researchers built a classifier meant to tell apart patients with distant-metastatic papillary thyroid cancer. The Shannon index was used to assess repertoire diversity, and the Morisita-Horn index was used to assess tumor-blood repertoire similarity. Using fastp trimming at Q25 and MiXCR clonotype assembly, TCRdb reanalyzed the public sequencing data and kept in-frame beta chains. What appears here as the V and J calls and clone size reflects TCRdb's work, not the paper's. This sample comprises tens of thousands of clones, around a fifth of them detected only once. The leading ten clones occupy approximately 40% of the sample.

The data stem from a study of metastatic and nonmetastatic thyroid tumors (TCRdb year 2020). For the wider study: For patients with malignant and with benign thyroid disease, the researchers compared repertoires between peripheral blood samples and tumor or nodule tissue samples. Broader findings and caveats from the paper: In both blood and tumor samples, TCR beta diversity was reported to be significantly higher in malignant tumors than in benign nodules.

The clonotype was recovered from a female donor with papillary thyroid cancer or a benign thyroid nodule (not recorded which). Some clones in this sample may be carry-over from other donors' samples. Sequencing was carried out using blood. The V and J genes are TRBV6-1 and TRBJ2-7, with TRBD1 perhaps the D gene, on 6 matching bases. The CDR3 region has the sequence CASTHRDTPYEQYF. The DNA sequence is given as TGTGCCAGCACCCACCGGGACACCCCCTACGAGCAGTACTTC.